The next 14 T cell receptor beta chains were all read from a single sample in a study of T cells in Graves' hyperthyroidism and ophthalmopathy. RNA transcripts yielded amplified TCR beta CDR3 regions. Using the HTBI primer set, a first-round RT-PCR was run on the TCR CDR3. TCRdb analysed the multiplex PCR reads with MiXCR anew, one entry per CDR3 protein. The sample shows a few hundred thousand distinct CDR3 sequences, around 45% of them seen only once. Sequenced input: peripheral blood or thyroid tissue (not recorded which). The source is a woman younger than 35 with Graves' hyperthyroidism.

This clonotype was counted many times. The genes are TRBV19 and TRBJ1-2, with a tentative D call TRBD1 (6 bases). V lost 6 bases to trimming and J lost 0 bases, with 14 bases between them. The CDR3 has 15 amino acids. CDR1 and CDR2 (germline): LNHDA, SQIVND (reference sequence). CDR3 residues: CASSIGDTANYGYTF. The CDR3 DNA reads as TGTGCCAGTAGCATTGGGGACACAGCTAACTATGGCTACACCTTC.

V usage is TRBV11-2 and J usage is TRBJ2-2, with 9 bases matching TRBD2. This CDR3 is built from 14 residues. The J segment lost 7 bases and the V segment lost 5 bases, leaving 5 bases of the junction unmatched. Germline CDR1 is SGHAT and CDR2 is FQNNGV. Here the CDR3 reads CASSLAGFNGELFF. Written as DNA, the CDR3 is TGTGCCAGCAGCCTAGCGGGATTTAACGGGGAGCTGTTTTTT.

The sample holds many counts of this clonotype. The chain carries TRBV12-3 or TRBV12-4 and TRBJ1-4; D unclear. The CDR3 spans 14 residues. Trimming cost V 3 bases and J 8 bases, with 13 bases left between them. The CDR3 sequence is CASSFRVLGEKLFF. CDR3 DNA: TGTGCCAGCAGTTTTAGGGTCCTGGGCGAAAAACTGTTTTTT.

This clonotype was observed a few times. Relative to the germline gene, one junction end is altered; a read error may explain this. This rearrangement joins TRBV5-1 to TRBJ1-1, with a weak D call TRBD1 (5 bases). Per the germline V gene, CDR1 is SGHRS and CDR2 is YFSETQ. The CDR3 has 14 amino acids. CDR3 coding DNA: TGCGCCAGCAGCCCTGGGACGGTGAACACTGGAGCTTTCTTT. Its protein is CASSPGTVNTGAFF.

This chain connects TRBV6-1 to TRBJ2-7; 12 positions match TRBD1. Trimming removed 0 bases from V and 9 bases from J; junction bases left unmatched: 9. This CDR3 contains 16 residues. CDR1 is MNHNS and CDR2 is SASEGT in the germline V gene. In DNA form, the CDR3 reads TGTGCCAGCAGTGAAGCTTCTACCGGGACAGGGGGCCGGCAGTACTTC. This translates into CASSEASTGTGGRQYF.

The chain recombines TRBV4-1 with TRBJ2-1; 11 bases map to TRBD2. V lost 0 bases, J lost 10 bases, and 5 bases stayed unmatched. Germline CDR1 MGHRA, CDR2 YSYEKL. The CDR3 consists of 15 residues. CDR3 sequence reads: CASSQELAGEDEQFF. In nucleotides, the CDR3 is TGCGCCAGCAGCCAAGAACTAGCGGGAGAAGACGAGCAGTTCTTC.

The chain is built from TRBV7-2 and TRBJ2-3, with no clear D. This CDR3 spans 14 amino acids. Between the trimmed V and J ends, which lost 5 bases and 6 bases, there was a span of 15 bases. Germline V CDR1 and CDR2: SGHTA, FQGNSA. The CDR3 coding sequence is TGTGCCAGCAGCCCTTCTTCTGGTTTGGATACGCAGTATTTT. Translating gives CASSPSSGLDTQYF.

The chain uses TRBV2 and TRBJ2-6; TRBD2 matches at 10 bases. After removal of 6 bases from V and 3 bases from J, the junction contained 14 bases not matched to a gene. Germline values: CDR1 SNHLY, CDR2 FYNNEI. The CDR3 is made up of 19 amino acids. CDR3 loop: CASSDGALAGDSGANVLTF. The CDR3 nucleotides read TGTGCCAGCAGCGACGGGGCCCTAGCGGGAGACAGTGGGGCCAACGTCCTGACTTTC.

This clonotype was observed at least ten times. The rearrangement uses TRBV7-9 and TRBJ1-3; D unclear. Germline V gives CDR1 SEHNR, CDR2 FQNEAQ (reference sequence). V was clipped by 5 bases and J by 4 bases, with 0 bases between them. This CDR3 is 10 amino acids long. The DNA of the CDR3 is TGTGCCAGCAGCGGAAACACCATATATTTT. Protein sequence: CASSGNTIYF.

V usage is TRBV4-3 and J usage is TRBJ2-7; maybe TRBD1 (5 bases). Germline V gene sequence: CDR1 LGHNA, CDR2 YSLEER. V dropped 4 bases and J dropped 0 bases, with 13 bases sitting between them. The CDR3 has 15 amino acids. CDR3 sequence (DNA): TGCGCCAGCAGCCGCGACAGCTATTCCTCCTACGAGCAGTACTTC. Translating gives CASSRDSYSSYEQYF.

This clonotype was observed many times. The V gene is TRBV24-1, the J gene TRBJ2-2; possible D gene TRBD2, 6 bases. Germline V gives CDR1 KGHDR, CDR2 SFDVKD. Trimming shortened V by 5 bases and J by 1 base, and 10 bases separated the two germline ends. The CDR3 is made up of 15 amino acids. In DNA, the CDR3 is TGTGCCACCAGTGGGGGGGATAGGAACACCGGGGAGCTGTTTTTT. This encodes CATSGGDRNTGELFF.

The rearrangement uses TRBV7-9 and TRBJ1-2, with D possibly being TRBD1 (5 bases). V was pared by 4 bases and J by 4 bases, with 13 bases between. The CDR3 is 14 amino acids. Germline V gene data show CDR1 as SEHNR and CDR2 as FQNEAQ (reference sequence). In DNA, the CDR3 is TGTGCCAGCAGCTGGGGGACTGCTATCTATGGCTACACCTTC. Translated, it gives CASSWGTAIYGYTF. Combining the CDR3 with reference TRBV7-9 and TRBJ1-2 gives the whole variable domain DTGVSQNPRHKITKRGQNVTFRCDPISEHNRLYWYRQTLGQGPEFLTYFQNEAQLEKSRLLSDRFSAERPKGSFSTLEIQRTEQGDSAMYLCASSWGTAIYGYTFGSGTRLTVV.

This clonotype was detected only a few times. The J gene is TRBJ2-3, the V gene TRBV9; D gene ambiguous. The CDR3 is 14 amino acids. Germline-derived CDR1 and CDR2 are SGDLS and YYNGEE. V lost 4 bases, J lost 1 base, and 10 bases lay in between. CDR3 sequence: CASSIDQGTDTQYF. The CDR3 DNA sequence: TGTGCCAGCAGCATAGATCAGGGCACAGATACGCAGTATTTT.

Many counts were recorded for this clonotype. The rearrangement joins TRBV6-5 to TRBJ2-7, with 14 bases lining up with TRBD2. V lost 5 bases to trimming and J lost 7 bases; unmatched junction nucleotides: 4. CDR3 length: 14 amino acids. In germline, CDR1 is MNHEY, CDR2 SVGAGI. CDR3 residues: CASSRGLAGVEQYF. The DNA of the CDR3 is TGTGCCAGCAGTCGGGGACTAGCGGGAGTGGAGCAGTACTTC.